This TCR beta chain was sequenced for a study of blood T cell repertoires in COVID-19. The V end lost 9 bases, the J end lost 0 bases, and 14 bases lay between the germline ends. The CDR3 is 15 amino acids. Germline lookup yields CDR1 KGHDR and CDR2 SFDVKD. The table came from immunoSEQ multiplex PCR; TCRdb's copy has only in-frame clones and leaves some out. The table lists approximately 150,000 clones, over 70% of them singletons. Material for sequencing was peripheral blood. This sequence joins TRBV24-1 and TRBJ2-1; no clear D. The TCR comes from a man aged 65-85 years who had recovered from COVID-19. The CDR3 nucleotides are TGTGCCACCTCCTGCTATGAGAGCTCCTACAATGAGCAGTTCTTC. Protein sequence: CATSCYESSYNEQFF.